This record looks at one T cell receptor (beta chain) sequence and its context. What this receptor recognizes is not known. Base qualities are not at hand, and no much larger clone is one base apart. These data belong to a study of shared clonotypes between healthy human individuals (dated by TCRdb to about 2020). Describing the broader study: Three men and two women, aged 18 to 49 years, made up the cohort. Per donor, three plates each were used for CD4 naive and CD4 memory, two for CD8 naive, and one for CD8 memory. The study deeply sequenced blood TCR repertoires of five healthy adults to estimate repertoire size and the extent of clonotype sharing between individuals. Libraries were prepared and TCR repertoires were sequenced by different laboratories using diverse techniques, in order to increase sequencing depth and limit assay-specific biases. Each donor's leukapheresis produced roughly between roughly 0.94 and 9.5 billion PBMCs. Study-wide findings and limitations: Because the study included a small number of donors, the genetic and exposure-history diversity represented was limited. Naive subsets generally had larger estimated clonotype richness than memory subsets. Rarefaction of sorted-subset datasets indicated incomplete sequencing despite the large sequencing depth. Sharing across several donors was observed for about 4.8% of naive CD4, around 3.5% of naive CD8, around 2.5% of memory CD4, and approximately 0.41% of memory CD8 clonotypes. Clonotypes shared by all four sorted-subset donors showed higher generation probabilities than non-shared clonotypes. Sampling was limited to blood, and TCR repertoires in tissue likely differ from TCR repertoires in blood. Based on pairwise subsampling, the degree of clonotype sharing among donors was expected to be affected by sequencing depth.

Healthy HIV-negative adults with no recently reported acute infections or vaccinations were included as donors. Every donor was a Caucasian adult residing in Nashville, Tennessee, USA. CD4+ T cells were enriched through magnetic negative selection, after which naive cells were positively selected on CD45RA and the remaining negative fraction served as the memory subset. After blood collection by leukapheresis, PBMCs were isolated using Ficoll-Histopaque density gradient centrifugation and then cryopreserved in the vapor phase of liquid nitrogen. Purity and quantity of every magnetically sorted T cell population were checked by analytical flow cytometry. Genomic DNA was isolated from each sorted fraction and quantified by UV absorbance on a Nanodrop 2000c. The CDR3 goes from the cysteine to the phenylalanine over 13 residues. Only CDR3 DNA is held: 39 bases, read in frame from base 1. V drops 0 bases and J drops 8 bases, leaving 9 bases in between. CDR1 and CDR2 are drawn from the germline V gene: SGDLS, YYNGEE.

TCR CDR3 regions were amplified from genomic DNA by multiplex PCR using the deep immunoSEQ assay. Extracted genomic DNA from each cell subset was spread evenly across all wells of several immunoSEQ 96-well plates, with each plate serving as a replicate. For sorted subsets, approximately 190 ng of genomic DNA, equivalent to 25,000 to 35,000 T cell genomes, went into each replicate PCR. Purified libraries were measured with a Qubit 3.0 fluorometer, size-checked on a Bioanalyzer 2100, and measured again with the KAPA Library Quantification kit. Each immunoSEQ 96-well plate was sequenced on its own single-read 150-cycle Illumina NextSeq 550 flow cell. In the original analysis: Because only junctional sequences without quality scores were contained in the immunoSEQ output, filtering matching that applied to full-length reads could not be performed. Sequences were annotated with PyIR, a Python wrapper for IgBLAST v1.9, using IMGT germline references to assign V/J genes and CDR3. Reads with weak V/J assignments (E-value above 1e-6), missing CDR3, stop codons, out-of-frame junctions, or ambiguous translated residues were removed. V3J clonotypes were defined as sequences sharing an identical inferred V gene, J gene, and CDR3 amino acid sequence. To compute the percentage overlap between repertoires, the number of shared unique clonotypes was divided by the size of the smaller repertoire. RTK rarefaction, the Chao1 estimator, and Recon v2.1 estimates of unobserved clonotypes were used to assess repertoire richness. OLGA was used to compute generation probabilities for all TCRbeta clonotypes that the gDNA method yielded from a few donors. TCRdb holds this immuneACCESS table with in-frame rearrangements only. Some clones are missing; in checked studies, unresolved V genes explain under half, and the rest has no known cause. V and J calls and clone size follow that table, whereas D and trimming were derived from the DNA. The sample table shows roughly 2.5 million clones, and around nine tenths are seen once. The ten largest account for over 0.12% of the sample.

Sequenced material: naive CD4+ T cells sorted from blood. According to the study, the label for this sample's cell subset or site signals: CD45RA+ positively selected. This sequence originates from a man younger than 35 in good health. The chain employs TRBV9 and TRBJ2-4, with no reliable assignment of the D segment. The bases are TGTGCCAGCAGCGTAGCTAGATGGTACATTCAGTACTTC. It encodes CASSVARWYIQYF.